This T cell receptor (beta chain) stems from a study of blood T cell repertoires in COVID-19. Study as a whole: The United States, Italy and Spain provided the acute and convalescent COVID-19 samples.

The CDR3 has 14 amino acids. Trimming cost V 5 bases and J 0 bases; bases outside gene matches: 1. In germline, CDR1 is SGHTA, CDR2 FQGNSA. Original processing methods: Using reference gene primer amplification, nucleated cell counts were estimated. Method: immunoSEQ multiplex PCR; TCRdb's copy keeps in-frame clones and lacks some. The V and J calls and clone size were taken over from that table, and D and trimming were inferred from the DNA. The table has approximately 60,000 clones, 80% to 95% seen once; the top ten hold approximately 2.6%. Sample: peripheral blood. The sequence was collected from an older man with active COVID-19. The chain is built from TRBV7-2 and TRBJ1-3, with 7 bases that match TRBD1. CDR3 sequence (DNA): TGTGCCAGCAGCAGGGACAGCTCTGGAAACACCATATATTTT. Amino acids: CASSRDSSGNTIYF.